A single sample gave rise to the 21 T cell receptor beta chains below, sequenced in a study of OX40 agonist ivuxolimab in advanced cancers. TCRdb's table, derived via immunoSEQ multiplex PCR, lists solely in-frame clones and lacks some. The table has around 83,000 clones, roughly nine tenths seen once. Sequenced here: CD4+ or CD8+ T cells sorted from blood, sampled in a trial of the OX40 agonist ivuxolimab. All receptors derive from an adult with an advanced solid tumor such as melanoma, head and neck, liver or kidney cancer.

The gene calls are TRBV29-1 and TRBJ1-1; D is perhaps TRBD1 (6 bases). The V gene's germline CDR1 is SQVTM and CDR2 ANQGSEA. Trimming pared 8 bases from V and 3 bases from J, leaving 13 bases between. This CDR3 is built from 12 residues. CDR3 coding DNA: TGCAGCCCGCGGGGGCTAGACACTGAAGCTTTCTTT. Translating gives CSPRGLDTEAFF.

Here the CDR3 reads CASSVSSHGDTQYF. The CDR3 bases are TGTGCCAGCAGCGTATCTTCTCATGGGGATACGCAGTATTTT. This chain joins TRBV9 and TRBJ2-3; D is unresolved. Between the trimmed V and J ends, which lost 1 base and 6 bases, there was a span of 12 bases. The germline gives CDR1 SGDLS, CDR2 YYNGEE. The CDR3 covers 14 residues.

The chain combines TRBV4-1 with TRBJ1-4; a weak D match, TRBD1 (5 bases). This CDR3 is built from 17 residues. Germline V CDR1 and CDR2: MGHRA, YSYEKL. V lost 0 bases and J lost 8, with 19 bases in between. Here the CDR3 DNA reads TGCGCCAGCAGCCAAGATCTCTGGCAGGGAGAAGGCGAAAAACTGTTTTTT. It specifies CASSQDLWQGEGEKLFF.

This chain joins TRBV5-8 and TRBJ1-4; no clear D. CDR3 length: 16 residues. Trimming cost V 2 bases and J 8 bases, with 19 bases left between them. Germline CDR1 reads SGHTS; CDR2 reads YDEGEE. The CDR3 is CASSFGPRTGGEKLFF. The DNA of the CDR3 is TGTGCCAGCAGCTTTGGCCCGCGCACCGGCGGGGAAAAACTGTTTTTT. The entire variable domain, with the rest obtained from reference TRBV5-8 and TRBJ1-4, is as follows: EAGVTQSPTHLIKTRGQQATLRCSPISGHTSVYWYQQALGLGLQFLLWYDEGEERNRGNFPPRFSGRQFPNYSSELNVNALELEDSALYLCASSFGPRTGGEKLFFGSGTQLSVL.

The CDR3 protein is CASSEARGTGKETQYF. CDR3 nucleotides: TGTGCCAGCAGTGAAGCGCGAGGGACAGGAAAAGAGACCCAGTACTTC. The gene calls are TRBV2 and TRBJ2-5, with 8 nucleotides matching TRBD1. Germline CDR1 reads SNHLY; CDR2 reads FYNNEI. The V segment lost 0 bases and the J segment 3 bases; nucleotides outside the gene matches: 6. The CDR3 length is 16 residues.

This chain uses TRBV7-3 with TRBJ2-2, with a possible D match to TRBD2 (6 bases). The CDR3 is 15 amino acids. The germline V gene encodes CDR1 SGHTA and CDR2 FQGTGA. The V end was cut by 3 bases, the J end by 6 bases, with 14 bases between. The CDR3 region is CASSLWGRMAGELFF. Here the CDR3 DNA reads TGTGCCAGCAGCTTGTGGGGGAGGATGGCCGGGGAGCTGTTTTTT.

This clone was seen a few times. The chain combines TRBV7-9 with TRBJ2-7; D is possibly TRBD2 (6 bases). V was cut by 6 bases and J by 7 bases, with 22 bases left in between. Germline values: CDR1 SEHNR, CDR2 FQNEAQ (reference sequence). This CDR3 region has 15 residues. In DNA, the CDR3 is TGTGCCAGCAGTATGCCGGACTCACCTGGGAGGGAGCAGTACTTC. Residues: CASSMPDSPGREQYF.

The count of this clone is one. This rearrangement joins TRBV6-1 to TRBJ1-1; maybe TRBD1 (5 bases). Trimming pared 5 bases from V and 4 bases from J, leaving 11 bases between. The CDR3 has 13 amino acids. CDR1 is MNHNS, CDR2 SASEGT, per germline. The CDR3 loop reads CASSRGGGTEAFF. CDR3 DNA sequence: TGTGCCAGCAGTCGTGGGGGGGGCACTGAAGCTTTCTTT.

This clone was seen a handful of times. V gene TRBV7-2 combines with J gene TRBJ1-1; 9 bases are a match to TRBD1. The germline gives CDR1 SGHTA, CDR2 FQGNSA. V shed 5 bases, J shed 4 bases, and the junction held 5 bases outside the gene matches. The CDR3 extends over 14 amino acids. CDR3 DNA: TGTGCCAGCAGCACCCGGGACAGGGCCACTGAAGCTTTCTTT. It encodes CASSTRDRATEAFF.

The chain employs TRBV2 and TRBJ1-1; TRBD1 might be the D (5 bases). Trimming removed 0 bases from V and 5 bases from J, with 10 bases in between. From germline, CDR1 is SNHLY and CDR2 FYNNEI. The CDR3 runs 14 residues. CDR3: CASSEAGEGTEAFF. The CDR3 nucleotides are TGTGCCAGCAGTGAAGCGGGGGAGGGTACTGAAGCTTTCTTT.

The chain uses TRBV7-6 and TRBJ2-2; D is unresolved. The CDR3 has 12 amino acids. Trimming left V 6 bases short and J 6 bases short, with 8 bases between. Germline V gene data show CDR1 as SGHVS and CDR2 as FNYEAQ. The chain's CDR3 is CASSFTSGELFF. The CDR3 region has the DNA TGTGCCAGCAGTTTTACATCCGGGGAGCTGTTTTTT.

CDR3 nucleotide sequence: TGTGCCAGCAGCTTAGCCCGACTAGCGGGAAGGGCAGATACGCAGTATTTT. Protein product: CASSLARLAGRADTQYF. The chain combines TRBV7-2 with TRBJ2-3; 11 nucleotides match TRBD2. V lost 0 bases and J lost 4; bases outside the gene matches: 6. This CDR3 has 17 residues. Germline lookup yields CDR1 SGHTA and CDR2 FQGNSA.

The chain recombines TRBV28 with TRBJ1-1; the D is unclear. V lost 2 bases to trimming and J lost 1 base, with 11 bases between them. Germline loops: CDR1 MDHEN, CDR2 SYDVKM. The CDR3 extends over 15 amino acids. The CDR3 DNA reads TGTGCCAGCAGTTTACGACGGAACCAGAACACTGAAGCTTTCTTT. This gives the protein CASSLRRNQNTEAFF.

This chain joins TRBV7-9 and TRBJ2-3, with D hard to call. Trimming took 1 base from V and 6 from J, leaving 5 bases between them. CDR1 is SEHNR, CDR2 FQNEAQ, per germline (reference sequence). The CDR3 is 12 amino acids. The CDR3 spells CASSLVMDTQYF. The CDR3 DNA is TGTGCCAGCAGCTTAGTCATGGATACGCAGTATTTT.

The rearrangement links TRBV28 to TRBJ1-2; 9 bases match TRBD1. Germline V lookup: CDR1 MDHEN, CDR2 SYDVKM. With V trimmed by 7 bases and J by 4 bases, 4 bases remained unmatched. The CDR3 spans 13 residues. The CDR3 coding sequence is TGTGCCAGCACGGGACAGGGAATCTATGGCTACACCTTC. It translates to CASTGQGIYGYTF.

V usage is TRBV29-1 and J usage is TRBJ1-2; tentatively, D is TRBD1 (6 bases). This CDR3 region has 14 residues. V was shortened by 2 bases and J by 4 bases, with 14 bases between the two germline ends. Germline lookup yields CDR1 SQVTM and CDR2 ANQGSEA. Written as DNA, the CDR3 is TGCAGCGTTGAATCGGCAGGGACAATCTATGGCTACACCTTC. As protein: CSVESAGTIYGYTF.

The chain employs TRBV6-1 and TRBJ2-3, with D maybe TRBD2 (6 bases). Germline V gives CDR1 MNHNS, CDR2 SASEGT. V was pared by 4 bases and J by 3 bases, with 11 bases between. The CDR3 is made up of 14 amino acids. The CDR3 protein is CASSARRGTDTQYF. In nucleotides, the CDR3 is TGTGCCAGCAGTGCCCGACGGGGGACAGATACGCAGTATTTT.

V gene TRBV7-8 combines with J gene TRBJ2-2; unclear D gene. Trimming stripped 5 bases from V and 1 base from J, with 17 bases between. The germline gives CDR1 SGHVS, CDR2 FQNEAQ. This CDR3 spans 17 amino acids. In DNA form, the CDR3 reads TGTGCCAGCAGCCCCTCTTTTGCGGTCATGAACACCGGGGAGCTGTTTTTT. It translates to CASSPSFAVMNTGELFF.

The V gene is TRBV7-9, the J gene TRBJ2-2, with 8 bases fitting TRBD1. After removal of 6 bases from V and 5 bases from J, the junction contained 8 bases not matched to a gene. The CDR3 has 15 residues. Germline assignment: CDR1 SEHNR and CDR2 FQNEAQ (reference sequence). The CDR3 coding sequence is TGTGCCAGCAGTTCCGGACAGGGAGGAACCGGGGAGCTGTTTTTT. Amino acids: CASSSGQGGTGELFF.

The CDR3 DNA sequence: TGCGCCAGCAGCTCACTAGCGGGAGGGCCCACCGGGGAGCTGTTTTTT. As protein: CASSSLAGGPTGELFF. The chain employs TRBV5-1 and TRBJ2-2, with 13 bases lining up with TRBD2. This CDR3 has 16 amino acids. From germline, CDR1 is SGHRS and CDR2 YFSETQ. Trimming at V came to 3 bases and at J to 4 bases, leaving 3 bases not matched to a gene.

The chain carries TRBV6-1 and TRBJ2-7; the D gene is possibly TRBD2 (5 bases). The CDR3 is 14 amino acids. V was pared by 5 bases and J by 4 bases, with 15 bases between. Germline assignment: CDR1 MNHNS and CDR2 SASEGT. The CDR3 bases are TGTGCCAGCAGTCAAAGAGACTATCGGTACGAGCAGTACTTC. As protein: CASSQRDYRYEQYF.